Sequencing of this TCR beta chain was carried out in a study of blood T cell repertoires in COVID-19. TCRdb keeps only in-frame clones here, not all; method: immunoSEQ multiplex PCR. The data hold over 300,000 clones, with over 75% observed a single time. The CDR3 sequence is 16 residues long. The ends lost 4 bases at V and 6 bases at J; junction bases unmatched: 11. Germline CDR1 reads MNHEY; CDR2 reads SVGEGT. The receptor's source is a woman between 25 and 40 years old with acute COVID-19. J is TRBJ2-2 and V is TRBV6-2 or TRBV6-3, with TRBD2 matching 7 bases. The sequencing sample was made of PBMCs or T cells enriched from blood (not recorded which). CDR3 bases: TGTGCCAGCAGTTGGAAGCGGGGAACGGTCTCCGGGGAGCTGTTTTTT. It translates to CASSWKRGTVSGELFF.